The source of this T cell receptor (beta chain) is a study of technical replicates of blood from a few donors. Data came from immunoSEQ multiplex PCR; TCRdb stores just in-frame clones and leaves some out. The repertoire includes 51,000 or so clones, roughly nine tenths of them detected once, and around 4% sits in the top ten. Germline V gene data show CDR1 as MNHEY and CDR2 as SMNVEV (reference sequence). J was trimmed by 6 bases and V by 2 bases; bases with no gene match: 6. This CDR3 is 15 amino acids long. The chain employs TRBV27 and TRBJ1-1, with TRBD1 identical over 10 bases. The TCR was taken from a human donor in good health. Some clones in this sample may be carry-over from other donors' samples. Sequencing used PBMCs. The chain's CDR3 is CASSLMGQGFSEAFF. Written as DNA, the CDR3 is TGTGCCAGCAGTTTAATGGGACAGGGGTTTTCTGAAGCTTTCTTT.